This T cell receptor (beta chain) was identified during a study of T-cell memory formation after mild COVID-19. Broader study findings: Nothing confirmed that second-wave clones peaking on day 37 were specific for SARS-CoV-2. Contracting clones localized mainly to CM and EM when CD4+ and mainly to EMRA when CD8+.

The authors produced TCR alpha and TCR beta cDNA libraries with sample barcodes and UMIs by 5'RACE using constant-segment primers. TCRdb reprocessed the 5' RACE reads via MiXCR and lists one record per CDR3 protein. The data contain 470,000 or so distinct CDR3 sequences, 18% of them singletons. The CDR3 covers 16 residues. Germline V gene lookup returns CDR1 MNHEY and CDR2 SVGAGI. The ends were cut back, 3 bases at V and 6 bases at J, with 19 bases in the middle. Notes on this clonotype: Its antigen is as yet unknown.

The V call is TRBV6-5, the J call TRBJ2-3; D unclear. This TCR was recovered from a man aged 18 to 30 who had mild COVID-19 (a few samples of this study predate the infection). Cell type and time point are not known. Sequencing used PBMCs or a T cell subset sorted from them (not recorded which). In DNA form, the CDR3 reads TGTGCCAGCAGTTATCGCTGGCGCCCTAACCGGGATACGCAGTATTTT. Its translation: CASSYRWRPNRDTQYF.